Shown below are 22 T cell receptor beta chains from a single sample sequenced in a study of cytomegalovirus exposure and HLA in healthy donors. Primers included in the PCR were 60 Vbeta and 13 Jbeta primers. The table came from immunoSEQ multiplex PCR; TCRdb's copy has only in-frame clones and leaves some out. The sample has about 89,000 clones, 60% to 65% seen once. Sequencing was performed on PBMCs. These receptors all come from a human donor in good health.

This clone turned up a few times. The rearrangement uses TRBV15 and TRBJ2-7; 7 positions agree with TRBD2. The CDR3 length is 16 residues. Germline lookup yields CDR1 LNHNV and CDR2 YYDKDF (reference sequence). The J segment lost 5 bases and the V segment lost 0 bases, leaving 10 bases of the junction unmatched. Here the CDR3 reads CATSRDGGGREDEQYF. The CDR3 DNA follows: TGTGCCACCAGCAGAGATGGGGGTGGGAGGGAGGACGAGCAGTACTTC.

The CDR3 DNA sequence: TGTGCCAGCAGCTTATATGGGGCTAATAATGAAAAACTGTTTTTT. Protein product: CASSLYGANNEKLFF. This chain links TRBV7-2 with TRBJ1-4, with D perhaps matching TRBD1 (5 bases). The CDR3 consists of 15 residues. Per germline, CDR1 SGHTA and CDR2 FQGNSA. V was pared by 2 bases and J by 4 bases, with 11 bases between.

This sequence joins TRBV11-2 and TRBJ1-1; perhaps TRBD1 as D (5 bases). The CDR3 length is 13 residues. Trimming cost V 0 bases and J 8 bases, with 10 bases left between them. Germline assignment: CDR1 SGHAT and CDR2 FQNNGV. The CDR3: CASSLDRVREAFF. Written as DNA, the CDR3 is TGTGCCAGCAGCTTAGACAGGGTGAGGGAAGCTTTCTTT.

CDR3 sequence (DNA): TGCAGCGCGGGACAGGGTCAGGGAGATACGCAGTATTTT. Amino acids: CSAGQGQGDTQYF. The chain employs TRBV29-1 and TRBJ2-3; 9 nucleotides agree with TRBD1. The CDR3 is 13 amino acids. The J segment lost 5 bases and the V segment lost 7 bases, leaving 7 bases of the junction unmatched. Germline V gives CDR1 SQVTM, CDR2 ANQGSEA.

This sequence joins TRBV2 and TRBJ1-2; the D gene is possibly TRBD1 (6 bases). Trimming pared 6 bases from V and 4 bases from J, leaving 9 bases between. Per germline, CDR1 SNHLY and CDR2 FYNNEI. This CDR3 contains 12 residues. The CDR3 DNA reads TGTGCCAGCAGACCACAGGGCTATGGCTACACCTTC. The encoded protein is CASRPQGYGYTF.

This clone came up a few times. V gene TRBV30 combines with J gene TRBJ2-2, with 9 bases identical to TRBD1. Germline V gives CDR1 GTSNPN, CDR2 SVGIG (reference sequence). Trimming cost V 3 bases and J 6 bases; bases outside gene matches: 8. This CDR3 region has 15 residues. CDR3 in amino acids: CAWRKQGARAGELFF. The CDR3 coding sequence is TGTGCCTGGAGGAAACAGGGGGCTAGGGCCGGGGAGCTGTTTTTT.

This chain links TRBV2 with TRBJ1-5; tentatively, D is TRBD1 (6 bases). The CDR3 spans 15 residues. The ends were cut back, 1 base at V and 9 bases at J, with 16 bases in the middle. Germline V lookup: CDR1 SNHLY, CDR2 FYNNEI. DNA for the CDR3: TGTGCCAGCAGTGAAGGGGGTTACAGGGCTCGGCCCCAGCATTTT. Its protein product is CASSEGGYRARPQHF. The entire variable domain, with the rest obtained from reference TRBV2 and TRBJ1-5, is as follows: EPEVTQTPSHQVTQMGQEVILRCVPISNHLYFYWYRQILGQKVEFLVSFYNNEISEKSEIFDDQFSVERPDGSNFTLKIRSTKLEDSAMYFCASSEGGYRARPQHFGDGTRLSIL.

V and J are TRBV18 and TRBJ2-6, with D possibly matching TRBD1 (6 bases). CDR3 length equals 21 residues. Germline V lookup: CDR1 KGHSH, CDR2 LQKENI. V was clipped by 0 bases and J by 0 bases, with 21 bases between them. The CDR3 is CASSPPMTGDPLHSGANVLTF. The CDR3 DNA follows: TGTGCCAGCTCACCACCGATGACAGGCGACCCCCTACACTCTGGGGCCAACGTCCTGACTTTC. Using reference TRBV18 and TRBJ2-6 for the parts outside the CDR3, the full variable domain is NAGVMQNPRHLVRRRGQEARLRCSPMKGHSHVYWYRQLPEEGLKFMVYLQKENIIDESGMPKERFSAEFPKEGPSILRIQQVVRGDSAAYFCASSPPMTGDPLHSGANVLTFGAGSRLTVL.

In this sample, this clone turned up once. V and J are TRBV7-9 and TRBJ2-7, with 8 bases fitting TRBD1. The V and J ends lost 5 bases and 3 bases, in that order; junction bases with no gene match: 6. The CDR3 has 14 amino acids. CDR1 and CDR2 from the germline V gene are SEHNR and FQNEAQ (reference sequence). The CDR3 protein is CASSPRTGSYEQYF. The CDR3 DNA sequence: TGTGCCAGCAGCCCACGGACAGGGAGCTACGAGCAGTACTTC.

The chain uses TRBV6-6 and TRBJ2-7; D not resolved. Looked up from germline, CDR1 is MNHNY and CDR2 is SVGAGI (reference sequence). V was trimmed by 5 bases and J by 0 bases, leaving 17 bases between them. This CDR3 comprises 16 residues. The CDR3 DNA reads TGTGCCAGCAGTGGATACTCTCAGGTAGACTCCTACGAGCAGTACTTC. Translating gives CASSGYSQVDSYEQYF.

The V call is TRBV5-1, the J call TRBJ2-1; a possible D gene is TRBD1 (6 bases). Trimming took 3 bases from V and 2 from J, leaving 12 bases between them. Germline V CDR1 and CDR2: SGHRS, YFSETQ. The CDR3 contains 15 residues. CDR3 sequence (DNA): TGCGCCAGCAGCTCCACCGGGACACCCTACAATGAGCAGTTCTTC. Amino acid sequence: CASSSTGTPYNEQFF.

This chain links TRBV9 with TRBJ2-7; D perhaps matches TRBD2 (5 bases). The CDR3 length is 14 residues. Looked up from germline, CDR1 is SGDLS and CDR2 is YYNGEE. Trimming removed 2 bases from V and 0 bases from J, with 9 bases in between. The CDR3 nucleotides are TGTGCCAGCAGCGTTCGGACTTACTCCTACGAGCAGTACTTC. Encoded protein: CASSVRTYSYEQYF.

In this sample, this clone turned up a few times. V gene TRBV27 combines with J gene TRBJ1-1, with 7 bases identical to TRBD1. CDR3 length: 16 amino acids. Germline trimming cut 2 bases from V and 0 bases from J; bases unmatched to any gene: 6. Germline lookup yields CDR1 MNHEY and CDR2 SMNVEV (reference sequence). In DNA form, the CDR3 reads TGTGCCAGCAGTTTAGCAACAGGGGTAGTGAACACTGAAGCTTTCTTT. Translation: CASSLATGVVNTEAFF.

The chain is built from TRBV10-3 and TRBJ1-6; D might be TRBD1 (6 bases). Germline loops: CDR1 ENHRY, CDR2 SYGVKD. This CDR3 is built from 15 residues. The V and J ends lost 3 bases and 7 bases respectively, with 13 bases between them. The CDR3 region has the DNA TGTGCCATCAGTGACTCGGACAGCAGAAATTCACCCCTCCACTTT. Translation: CAISDSDSRNSPLHF.

This clone was observed a handful of times. The chain combines TRBV5-1 with TRBJ2-1; the match to TRBD2 covers 10 bases. Germline-derived CDR1 and CDR2 are SGHRS and YFSETQ. V lost 1 base and J lost 9; bases outside the gene matches: 7. The CDR3 is 15 amino acids. The CDR3: CASSLTSGALGEQFF. The CDR3 nucleotides read TGCGCCAGCAGCTTGACTAGCGGGGCTCTGGGTGAGCAGTTCTTC.

The chain couples TRBV30 to TRBJ2-7; 8 bases are a match to TRBD2. This CDR3 region has 13 residues. With 2 bases clipped from V and 4 bases from J, the junction kept 4 bases outside the gene matches. Germline V gene data show CDR1 as GTSNPN and CDR2 as SVGIG (reference sequence). This chain's CDR3 is CAWSPGGWYEQYF. The DNA for the CDR3 is TGTGCCTGGAGTCCGGGAGGGTGGTACGAGCAGTACTTC.

This clone was counted only a few times. The rearrangement uses TRBV19 and TRBJ2-1; a weak D match, TRBD2 (7 bases). Trimming pared 8 bases from V and 9 bases from J, leaving 20 bases between. The CDR3 runs 14 residues. Germline lookup yields CDR1 LNHDA and CDR2 SQIVND (reference sequence). In DNA, the CDR3 is TGTGCCAGTGGTTTCGGTCGGGGGGCGGTTGAGCAGTTCTTC. Translating gives CASGFGRGAVEQFF.

The rearrangement uses TRBV10-3 and TRBJ2-1, with 13 bases that match TRBD2. Unmatched junction bases numbered 6, after V lost 8 bases and J lost 5 bases. CDR1 is ENHRY, CDR2 SYGVKD, per germline. This CDR3 has 15 residues. CDR3 sequence: CAIGQTSGGNNEQFF. DNA for the CDR3: TGTGCCATCGGCCAGACTAGCGGGGGGAACAATGAGCAGTTCTTC.

The chain joins TRBV2 to TRBJ2-5; D remains unclear. The CDR3 spans 11 residues. Germline V gives CDR1 SNHLY, CDR2 FYNNEI. V was shortened by 7 bases and J by 4 bases, with 7 bases between the two germline ends. CDR3 DNA sequence: TGTGCCAGCACCTTCCGAGAGACCCAGTACTTC. Encoded protein: CASTFRETQYF.

A few counts support this clone. The chain recombines TRBV2 with TRBJ2-5; D not resolved. The end of the DNA fits TRBJ2-7 better, so the J call may be wrong. The germline gives CDR1 SNHLY, CDR2 FYNNEI. The CDR3 is 13 amino acids. CDR3 region: CASSEFTLYEQYF. CDR3 sequence (DNA): TGTGCCAGCAGTGAATTCACCCTATACGAGCAGTACTTC.

This clone was counted between two and nine times. V is TRBV6-1 and J is TRBJ1-2, with unresolved D. CDR1 and CDR2 from the germline V gene are MNHNS and SASEGT. Trimming removed 6 bases from V and 9 bases from J, with 14 bases in between. The CDR3 is 12 amino acids. The CDR3 DNA reads as TGTGCCAGCAGGCTCAGAGGCATACGCTACACCTTC. Its protein is CASRLRGIRYTF.

This clone was observed a single time. The chain combines TRBV19 with TRBJ2-7, with TRBD1 as a possible D gene (5 bases). Trimming cost V 0 bases and J 2 bases, with 8 bases left between them. This CDR3 region has 14 residues. Germline V CDR1 and CDR2: LNHDA, SQIVND (reference sequence). CDR3 residues: CASSIDLTAYEQYF. The DNA for the CDR3 is TGTGCCAGTAGTATAGATCTGACAGCCTACGAGCAGTACTTC.